The entry below gives a single T cell receptor beta chain sequence along with its context. The sample comes from a study of blood T cell repertoires in COVID-19. CDR3 length: 15 residues. V lost 3 bases, J lost 1 base, and 13 bases lay in between. The germline gives CDR1 SGHNT, CDR2 YYREEE (reference sequence). Data came from immunoSEQ multiplex PCR; TCRdb stores just in-frame clones and leaves some out. The table lists around 200,000 clones, 75% to 90% of them singletons. Two consecutive negative NP/OP PCR tests, clearance, or resolved symptoms defined Cohort 3 recovery. Sample: PBMCs or T cells enriched from blood (not recorded which). The source of this sequence is a man aged 25 to 45 who had recovered from COVID-19. The chain is built from TRBV5-4 and TRBJ2-5, with D possibly being TRBD1 (6 bases). The DNA for the CDR3 is TGTGCCAGCAGCTATGGGGGACAACGCCAAGAGACCCAGTACTTC. This encodes CASSYGGQRQETQYF.